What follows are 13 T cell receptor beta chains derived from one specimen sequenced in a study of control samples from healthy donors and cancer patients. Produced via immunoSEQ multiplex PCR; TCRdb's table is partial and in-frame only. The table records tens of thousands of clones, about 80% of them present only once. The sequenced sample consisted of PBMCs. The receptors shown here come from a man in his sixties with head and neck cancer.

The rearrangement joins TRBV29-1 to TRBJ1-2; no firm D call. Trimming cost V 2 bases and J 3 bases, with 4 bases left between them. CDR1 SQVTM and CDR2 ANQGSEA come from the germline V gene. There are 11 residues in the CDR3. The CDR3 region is CSVERDYGYTF. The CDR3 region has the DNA TGCAGCGTTGAACGGGACTATGGCTACACCTTC.

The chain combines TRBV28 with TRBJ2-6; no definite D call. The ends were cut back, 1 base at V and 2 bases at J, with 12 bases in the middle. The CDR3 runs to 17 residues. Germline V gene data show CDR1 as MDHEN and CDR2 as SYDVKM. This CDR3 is CASSLSWPDPGANVLTF. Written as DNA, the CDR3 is TGTGCCAGCAGTTTATCCTGGCCGGACCCTGGGGCCAACGTCCTGACTTTC. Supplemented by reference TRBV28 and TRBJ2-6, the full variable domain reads DVKVTQSSRYLVKRTGEKVFLECVQDMDHENMFWYRQDPGLGLRLIYFSYDVKMKEKGDIPEGYSVSREKKERFSLILESASTNQTSMYLCASSLSWPDPGANVLTFGAGSRLTVL.

The DNA of the CDR3 is TGTGCCAGCGGGAAAACGGGACAGGGCAGCTCCTACGAGCAGTACTTC. It codes for CASGKTGQGSSYEQYF. The genes are TRBV3-1 (or the pseudogene TRBV3-2) and TRBJ2-7; TRBD1 aligns across 9 bases. This CDR3 has 16 amino acids. V shed 8 bases, J shed 0 bases, and the junction held 11 bases outside the gene matches. Germline V gives CDR1 LGHDT, CDR2 YNNKEL (reference sequence).

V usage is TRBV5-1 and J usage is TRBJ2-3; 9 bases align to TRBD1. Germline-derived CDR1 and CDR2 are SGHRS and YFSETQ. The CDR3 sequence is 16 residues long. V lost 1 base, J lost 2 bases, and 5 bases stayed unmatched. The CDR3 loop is CASSLRGQGPTDTQYF. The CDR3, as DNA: TGCGCCAGCAGCTTGAGGGGACAGGGCCCCACAGATACGCAGTATTTT.

CDR3 residues: CASSLGSGTLNEKLFF. CDR3 DNA: TGCGCCAGCAGCTTGGGGTCAGGGACCCTTAATGAAAAACTGTTTTTT. V and J are TRBV5-1 and TRBJ1-4, with D possibly matching TRBD1 (5 bases). In germline, CDR1 is SGHRS, CDR2 YFSETQ. The V end was cut by 0 bases, the J end by 4 bases, with 13 bases between. This CDR3 spans 16 amino acids.

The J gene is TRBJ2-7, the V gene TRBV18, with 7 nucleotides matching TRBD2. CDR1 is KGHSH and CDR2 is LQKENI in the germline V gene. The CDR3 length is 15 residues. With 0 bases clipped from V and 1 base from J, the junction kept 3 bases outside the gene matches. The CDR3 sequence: CASSPPASGSYEQYF. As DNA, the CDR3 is TGTGCCAGCTCACCACCGGCTAGCGGTTCCTACGAGCAGTACTTC.

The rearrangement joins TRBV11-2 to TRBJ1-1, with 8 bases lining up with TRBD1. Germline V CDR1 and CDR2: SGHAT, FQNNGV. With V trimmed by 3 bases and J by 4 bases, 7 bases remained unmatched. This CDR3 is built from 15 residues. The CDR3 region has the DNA TGTGCCAGCAGCTTGGACTCCACAGGGGGCACTGAAGCTTTCTTT. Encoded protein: CASSLDSTGGTEAFF.

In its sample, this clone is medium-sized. The CDR3, as DNA: TGCAGCGTTGGGGACGTCGGGTATGGCTACACCTTC. Translation: CSVGDVGYGYTF. The rearrangement links TRBV29-1 to TRBJ1-2; D may be TRBD1 (5 bases). The CDR3 has 12 amino acids. Germline V gives CDR1 SQVTM, CDR2 ANQGSEA. V was clipped by 4 bases and J by 5 bases, with 11 bases between them. Together with reference TRBV29-1 and TRBJ1-2, the CDR3 gives the full variable domain: SAVISQKPSRDICQRGTSLTIQCQVDSQVTMMFWYRQQPGQSLTLIATANQGSEATYESGFVIDKFPISRPNLTFSTLTVSNMSPEDSSIYLCSVGDVGYGYTFGSGTRLTVV.

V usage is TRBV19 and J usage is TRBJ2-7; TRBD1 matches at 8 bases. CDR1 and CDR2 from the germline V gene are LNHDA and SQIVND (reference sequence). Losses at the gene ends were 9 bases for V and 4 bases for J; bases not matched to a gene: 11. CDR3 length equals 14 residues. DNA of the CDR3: TGTGCCAGGGACAGGGACCGACGAATTTACGAGCAGTACTTC. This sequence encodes CARDRDRRIYEQYF.

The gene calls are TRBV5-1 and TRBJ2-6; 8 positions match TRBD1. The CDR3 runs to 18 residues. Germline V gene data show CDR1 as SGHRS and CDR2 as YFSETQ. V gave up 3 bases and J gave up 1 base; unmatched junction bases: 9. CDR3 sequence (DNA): TGCGCCAGCAGCTCCGGGACAGGCCCGTCTTCTGGGGCCAACGTCCTGACTTTC. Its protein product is CASSSGTGPSSGANVLTF.

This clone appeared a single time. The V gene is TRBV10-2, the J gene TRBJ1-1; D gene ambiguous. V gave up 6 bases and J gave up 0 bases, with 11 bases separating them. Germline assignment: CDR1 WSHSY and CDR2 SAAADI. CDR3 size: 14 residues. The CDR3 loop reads CASRLQRMNTEAFF. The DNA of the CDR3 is TGCGCCAGCAGGTTACAGAGAATGAACACTGAAGCTTTCTTT.

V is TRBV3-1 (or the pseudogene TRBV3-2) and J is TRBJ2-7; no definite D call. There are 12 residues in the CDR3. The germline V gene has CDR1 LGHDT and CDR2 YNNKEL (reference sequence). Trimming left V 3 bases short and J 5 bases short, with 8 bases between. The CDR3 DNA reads TGTGCCAGCAGCCAGGGTATCGACGAGCAGTACTTC. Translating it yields CASSQGIDEQYF.

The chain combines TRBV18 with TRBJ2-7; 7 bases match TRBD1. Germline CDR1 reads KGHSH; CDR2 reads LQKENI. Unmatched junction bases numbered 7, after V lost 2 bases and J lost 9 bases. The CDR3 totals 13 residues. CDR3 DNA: TGTGCCAGCTCACCAAGGGACAGAGGTGGGCAGTACTTC. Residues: CASSPRDRGGQYF.